A single TCR beta chain is shown here with its context. Its antigen remains unknown. These data come from a study of T cell responses to AZD1222 COVID-19 vaccine. As for the study in general: Second-dose intervals of approximately 4 or approximately 12 weeks were pooled. Findings of the study overall: Vaccine-related CD4 TCRs covered spike, predominating at 160-218 and 743-854. Seropositive AZD1222 recipients at baseline numbered only 6 or 7. White British people made up most donors, females outnumbered males, and clonal diversity was possibly underestimated.

The V end was cut by 1 base, the J end by 4 bases, with 3 bases between. The V gene's germline CDR1 is SGDLS and CDR2 YYNGEE. The CDR3 loop spans 12 amino acids. Profiled with immunoSEQ multiplex PCR; TCRdb holds only in-frame clones, not every one. Here the sample spans tens of thousands of clones, 90% being singletons. The source was peripheral blood, collected on day 0 of AZD1222 vaccination. The receptor was isolated from an adult in good health. The rearrangement uses TRBV9 and TRBJ1-5, with D unresolved. The DNA for the CDR3 is TGTGCCAGCAGCGTAAGTAATCAGCCCCAGCATTTT. Amino acid sequence: CASSVSNQPQHF.